What follows are 9 T cell receptor beta chains derived from one specimen sequenced in a study of shared clonotypes between healthy human individuals. Data came from immunoSEQ multiplex PCR; TCRdb stores just in-frame clones and leaves some out. Among nearly 1 million clones, 70% to 85% were seen once, and the ten largest hold nearly 1.5%. Sequencing was performed on memory CD4+ T cells sorted from blood. Regarding subset: CD45RA-negative fraction. Receptors originate from a man younger than 35 in good health.

This clone was picked up a small number of times. CDR3 in amino acids: CASSGTGSGNTIYF. CDR3 in DNA: TGTGCCAGCTCCGGGACAGGCTCTGGAAACACCATATATTTT. V and J are TRBV6-1 and TRBJ1-3; TRBD1 matches at 8 bases. V trimming: 8 bases; J trimming: 0 bases; junction bases outside the gene matches: 3. The CDR3 contains 14 residues. Germline V CDR1 and CDR2: MNHNS, SASEGT.

This chain links TRBV9 with TRBJ2-1; TRBD2 matches 8 bases. J gave up 6 bases and V 4 bases, and 12 bases lay outside the gene matches. The germline gives CDR1 SGDLS, CDR2 YYNGEE. The CDR3 sequence is 16 residues long. CDR3 residues: CASSPHPGLGGNEQFF. CDR3 nucleotides: TGTGCCAGCAGCCCTCACCCGGGACTAGGCGGCAATGAGCAGTTCTTC.

The chain carries TRBV11-2 and TRBJ2-7; D is possibly TRBD1 or TRBD2 (5 bases each). V was trimmed by 1 base and J by 2 bases, leaving 12 bases between them. The CDR3 contains 15 residues. CDR1 and CDR2 (germline): SGHAT, FQNNGV. In DNA, the CDR3 is TGTGCCAGCAGCTTAGCCTATGGGGGAGCCTACGAGCAGTACTTC. Protein: CASSLAYGGAYEQYF.

The genes are TRBV6-1 and TRBJ1-3; weak D call: TRBD1 (6 bases). The CDR3 sequence is 14 residues long. Germline-derived CDR1 and CDR2 are MNHNS and SASEGT. Deletions cut 2 bases from V and 5 bases from J, with 10 bases between. CDR3 sequence: CASSEQGWRNTIYF. CDR3 nucleotide sequence: TGTGCCAGCAGTGAACAGGGGTGGCGAAACACCATATATTTT.

The genes are TRBV5-1 and TRBJ2-5, with D possibly being TRBD2 (5 bases). The V end was cut by 2 bases, the J end by 5 bases, with 16 bases between. This CDR3 is 15 amino acids long. In germline, CDR1 is SGHRS, CDR2 YFSETQ. The chain's CDR3 is CASSFGLTSMETQYF. The DNA of the CDR3 is TGCGCCAGCAGCTTCGGACTGACGTCTATGGAGACCCAGTACTTC.

This chain links TRBV28 with TRBJ1-1; 7 bases map to TRBD1. V shed 6 bases, J shed 4 bases, and the junction held 11 bases outside the gene matches. CDR1 and CDR2 (germline): MDHEN, SYDVKM. This CDR3 has 15 amino acids. The CDR3 DNA reads as TGTGCCAGCAGGCCGGGACAGAGACTCACCACTGAAGCTTTCTTT. Protein product: CASRPGQRLTTEAFF.

The chain couples TRBV5-1 to TRBJ2-7; a possible D gene is TRBD2 (5 bases). Germline V gene data show CDR1 as SGHRS and CDR2 as YFSETQ. Trimming cost V 0 bases and J 1 base, with 11 bases left between them. CDR3 length: 15 amino acids. The CDR3 loop reads CASSLDLSVSYEQYF. The CDR3 DNA reads as TGCGCCAGCAGCTTGGATCTTAGCGTATCCTACGAGCAGTACTTC.

V usage is TRBV21-1 and J usage is TRBJ2-2; the DNA was not compared with TRBD2, the D call given in the table. TRBV21-1 is shown as a pseudogene. The CDR3 has 17 amino acids. CDR3 in amino acids: CASSKGTPGLAEGELFF. Here the CDR3 DNA reads TGTGCCAGCAGCAAAGGTACCCCGGGACTAGCAGAAGGGGAGCTGTTTTTT.

This clone appeared many times. This chain links TRBV6-6 with TRBJ1-5; D call uncertain. Germline loops: CDR1 MNHNY, CDR2 SVGAGI (reference sequence). The CDR3 consists of 13 residues. The germline V and J ends were trimmed by 2 bases and 4 bases, with 6 bases remaining between them. Written as DNA, the CDR3 is TGTGCCAGCAGTTACGGGTTAAATCAGCCCCAGCATTTT. Translating gives CASSYGLNQPQHF.